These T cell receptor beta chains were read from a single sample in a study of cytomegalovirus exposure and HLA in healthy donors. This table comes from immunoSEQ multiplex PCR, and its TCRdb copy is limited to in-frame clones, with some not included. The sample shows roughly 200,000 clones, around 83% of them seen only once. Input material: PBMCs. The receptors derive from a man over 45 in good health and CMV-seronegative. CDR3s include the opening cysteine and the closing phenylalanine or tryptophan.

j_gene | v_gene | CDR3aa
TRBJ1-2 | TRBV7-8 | CASSLAHRGDDYGYTF
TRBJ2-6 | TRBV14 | CASSLTGAGANVLTF
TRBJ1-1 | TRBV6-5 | CASSRGRMQAREFF
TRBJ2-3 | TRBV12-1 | CASSPLAGNTDTQYF
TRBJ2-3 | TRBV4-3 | CASSQDLTAGGTFTDTQYF
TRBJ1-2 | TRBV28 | CASNGGKGAYGYTF
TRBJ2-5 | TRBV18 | CASSPRTGEETQYF
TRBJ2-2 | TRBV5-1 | CASSSGLAGKRELFF
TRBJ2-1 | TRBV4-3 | CASSQEVTGSYNEQFF
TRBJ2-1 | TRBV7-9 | CASSPFSSNEQFF
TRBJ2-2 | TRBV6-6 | CASTERVANTGELFF
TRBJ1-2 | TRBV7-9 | CSSSLKDTGDGYTF
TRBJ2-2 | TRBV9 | CASSAGQGVLAGELFF
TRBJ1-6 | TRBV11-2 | CASSLADRNSPLHF
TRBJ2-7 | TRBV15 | CATSSDRERTYEQYF
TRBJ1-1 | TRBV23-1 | CASSHAIQGEDTEAFF
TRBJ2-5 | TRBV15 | CATSRNFPGLAGETQYF
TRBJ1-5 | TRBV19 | CASSMKGQGYSNQPQHF